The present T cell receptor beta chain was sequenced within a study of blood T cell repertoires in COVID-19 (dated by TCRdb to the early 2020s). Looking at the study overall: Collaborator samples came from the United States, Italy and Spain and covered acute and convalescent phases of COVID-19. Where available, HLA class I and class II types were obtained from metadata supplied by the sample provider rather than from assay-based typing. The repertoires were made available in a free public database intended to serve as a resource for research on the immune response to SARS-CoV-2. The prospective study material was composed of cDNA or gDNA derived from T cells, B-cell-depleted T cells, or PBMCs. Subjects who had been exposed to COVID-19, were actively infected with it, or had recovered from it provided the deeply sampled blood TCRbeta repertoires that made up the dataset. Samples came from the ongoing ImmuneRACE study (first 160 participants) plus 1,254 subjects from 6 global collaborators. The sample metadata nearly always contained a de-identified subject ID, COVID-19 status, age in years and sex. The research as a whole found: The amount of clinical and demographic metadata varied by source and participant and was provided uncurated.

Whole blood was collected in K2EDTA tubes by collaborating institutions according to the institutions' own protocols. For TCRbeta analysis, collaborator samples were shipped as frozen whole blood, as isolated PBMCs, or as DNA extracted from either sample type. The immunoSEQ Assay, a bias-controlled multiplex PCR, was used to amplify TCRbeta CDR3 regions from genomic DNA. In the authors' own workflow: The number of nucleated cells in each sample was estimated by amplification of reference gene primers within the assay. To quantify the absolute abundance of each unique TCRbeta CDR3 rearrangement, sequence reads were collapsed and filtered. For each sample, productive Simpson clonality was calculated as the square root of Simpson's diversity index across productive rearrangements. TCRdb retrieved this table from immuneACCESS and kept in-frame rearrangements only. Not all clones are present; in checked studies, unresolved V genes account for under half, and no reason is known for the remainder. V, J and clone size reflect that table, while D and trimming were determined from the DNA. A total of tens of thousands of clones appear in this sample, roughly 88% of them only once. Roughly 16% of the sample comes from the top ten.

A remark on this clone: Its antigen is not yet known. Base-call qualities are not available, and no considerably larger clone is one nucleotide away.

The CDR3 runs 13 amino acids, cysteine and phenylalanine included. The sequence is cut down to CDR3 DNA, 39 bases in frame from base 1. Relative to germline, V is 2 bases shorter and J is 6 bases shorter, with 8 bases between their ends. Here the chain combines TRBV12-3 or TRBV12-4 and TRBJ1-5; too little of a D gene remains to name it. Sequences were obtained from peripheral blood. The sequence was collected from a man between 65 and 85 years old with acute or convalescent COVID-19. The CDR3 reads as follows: CASSLREGQPQHF. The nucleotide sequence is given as TGTGCCAGCAGTTTAAGGGAGGGTCAGCCCCAGCATTTT.